These 23 T cell receptor beta chains originate from one sample sequenced in a study of blood T cells in healthy people across ages. Primers used in a second PCR of about 7 to 12 cycles were a sample-barcoded 5' primer and a J-beta primer mix. One entry per CDR3 protein results from TCRdb running MiXCR on the 5' RACE reads. The profile shows about 1.4 million distinct CDR3 sequences, 59% of them singletons. Sequences were obtained from blood. Receptors were obtained from a man in his late teens or twenties in good health.

This clonotype was seen a single time. V and J are TRBV20-1 and TRBJ1-6; maybe TRBD1 (6 bases). CDR1 and CDR2 (germline): DFQATT, SNEGSKA (reference sequence). The CDR3 loop spans 15 amino acids. V lost 2 bases, J lost 5 bases, and 13 bases lay in between. The CDR3 bases are TGCAGTGCTAGACGACGGGACACCAATAATTCACCCCTCCACTTT. Protein sequence: CSARRRDTNNSPLHF.

CDR3 residues: CASSCQAVREDVQYF. In DNA form, the CDR3 reads TGTGCCAGCAGTTGCCAAGCGGTGAGAGAAGATGTGCAGTATTTT. The rearrangement uses TRBV12-3 or TRBV12-4 and TRBJ2-3; D is possibly TRBD2 (5 bases). Trimming stripped 4 bases from V and 11 bases from J, with 22 bases between. The CDR3 is 15 amino acids.

This clonotype was observed a handful of times. The CDR3 nucleotides are TGTGCCAGCAGTCTTTTGTTCGGCGAGCAGTACTTC. Its translation is CASSLLFGEQYF. The chain links TRBV28 to TRBJ2-1; no clear D. The J call may be incorrect, as the DNA end agrees better with TRBJ2-7. The CDR3 sequence is 12 residues long. CDR1 and CDR2 from the germline V gene are MDHEN and SYDVKM.

The chain uses TRBV29-1 and TRBJ2-3; D gene uncertain. V dropped 3 bases and J dropped 2 bases, with 9 bases sitting between them. This CDR3 comprises 13 residues. Germline V gene sequence: CDR1 SQVTM, CDR2 ANQGSEA. Here the CDR3 reads CSVEWIPTDTQYF. CDR3 sequence (DNA): TGCAGCGTTGAGTGGATTCCCACAGATACGCAGTATTTT.

The CDR3 region is CASSIDLGAETQYF. Written as DNA, the CDR3 is TGTGCCAGCAGTATAGACCTAGGAGCGGAGACCCAGTACTTC. V usage is TRBV7-2 and J usage is TRBJ2-5; no clear D gene. Germline assignment: CDR1 SGHTA and CDR2 FQGNSA. The CDR3 sequence is 14 residues long. Trimming shortened V by 6 bases and J by 5 bases, and 16 bases separated the two germline ends.

The gene calls are TRBV14 and TRBJ2-7; 7 bases are shared with TRBD2. Trimming cost V 4 bases and J 0 bases; bases outside gene matches: 12. CDR3 length: 17 amino acids. Germline V lookup: CDR1 SGHDN, CDR2 FVKESK. CDR3 in amino acids: CASSRMVQRGSSYEQYF. The CDR3 DNA is TGTGCCAGCAGCCGAATGGTCCAGCGGGGTAGCTCCTACGAGCAGTACTTC.

This clonotype appeared many times. V and J are TRBV14 and TRBJ2-1; D might be TRBD1 (5 bases). V lost 8 bases to trimming and J lost 4 bases, with 6 bases between them. The CDR3 contains 11 residues. Germline-derived CDR1 and CDR2 are SGHDN and FVKESK. The CDR3 region is CASQGYNEQFF. DNA for the CDR3: TGTGCCAGCCAGGGTTACAATGAGCAGTTCTTC.

This chain connects TRBV13 to TRBJ2-6; TRBD2 matches at 15 bases. The CDR3 covers 20 residues. With 3 bases clipped from V and 4 bases from J, the junction kept 10 bases outside the gene matches. Germline lookup yields CDR1 PRHDT and CDR2 FYEKMQ (reference sequence). In DNA form, the CDR3 reads TGTGCCAGCAGCTTCCGTGGACTAGCGGGAGGGCCTTCCGGGGCCAACGTCCTGACTTTC. Translated: CASSFRGLAGGPSGANVLTF. The complete variable domain, with remaining parts taken from reference TRBV13 and TRBJ2-6, reads AAGVIQSPRHLIKEKRETATLKCYPIPRHDTVYWYQQGPGQDPQFLISFYEKMQSDKGSIPDRFSAQQFSDYHSELNMSSLELGDSALYFCASSFRGLAGGPSGANVLTFGAGSRLTVL.

A note on this clonotype: The DNA is left out, because the CDR3 cannot be placed on it with certainty; the CDR3 is given as TCRdb lists it. J is TRBJ2-5 and V is TRBV6-6. Germline V gene lookup returns CDR1 MNHNY and CDR2 SVGAGI (reference sequence). The CDR3 comprises 13 residues, both ends counted. CDR3 loop: CASSTSRVETQYF.

This clonotype was seen only once. One end of the junction varies from germline; a read error may be responsible. The V call is TRBV27, the J call TRBJ1-2; D is uncertain. The CDR3 runs 14 residues. CDR1 and CDR2 (germline): MNHEY, SMNVEV (reference sequence). The chain's CDR3 is CANSSTGNNYGYTF. The DNA for the CDR3 is TGTGCCAACAGTTCAACGGGGAATAACTATGGCTACACCTTC.

The chain is built from TRBV7-9 and TRBJ2-1; TRBD1 matches 7 bases. This CDR3 is built from 16 residues. Germline V lookup: CDR1 SEHNR, CDR2 FQNEAQ (reference sequence). With V trimmed by 5 bases and J by 0 bases, 7 bases remained unmatched. This CDR3 is CASSRRDRSSYNEQFF. The CDR3, as DNA: TGTGCCAGCAGCCGCCGGGACAGAAGCTCCTACAATGAGCAGTTCTTC.

A few counts support this clonotype. This sequence joins TRBV6-2 or TRBV6-3 and TRBJ2-3, with 8 nucleotides matching TRBD2. The germline gives CDR1 MNHEY, CDR2 SVGEGT. CDR3 length equals 16 residues. J lost 4 bases, V lost 4 bases, and 10 bases had no gene match. CDR3 sequence (DNA): TGTGCCAGCAGTTTGCGGGGACTAGGGAATGCAGATACGCAGTATTTT. This gives the protein CASSLRGLGNADTQYF.

The V and J genes are TRBV6-1 and TRBJ2-5; D is perhaps TRBD1 or TRBD2 (5 bases each). Looked up from germline, CDR1 is MNHNS and CDR2 is SASEGT. V was clipped by 7 bases and J by 4 bases, with 25 bases between them. The CDR3 has 17 residues. This CDR3 is CASTKRAPGRGAETQYF. The CDR3 region has the DNA TGTGCCAGCACCAAACGCGCTCCGGGGAGAGGGGCAGAGACCCAGTACTTC.

This clonotype was observed a few times. The rearrangement joins TRBV6-1 to TRBJ1-6; 7 positions match TRBD1. The germline gives CDR1 MNHNS, CDR2 SASEGT. The CDR3 covers 17 residues. V was pared by 5 bases and J by 5 bases, with 12 bases of the junction left unmatched. The CDR3, as DNA: TGTGCCAGCAGTCGAGCGGCAGGGGGATCAAATAATTCACCCCTCCACTTT. It specifies CASSRAAGGSNNSPLHF.

The chain links TRBV20-1 to TRBJ2-5, with 9 bases lining up with TRBD2. This CDR3 is 13 amino acids long. Germline V CDR1 and CDR2: DFQATT, SNEGSKA (reference sequence). J was trimmed by 10 bases and V by 3 bases; bases with no gene match: 9. This chain's CDR3 is CSASLAGSRYQYF. In DNA, the CDR3 is TGCAGTGCTAGCCTAGCGGGAAGCCGTTACCAGTACTTC.

The V gene is TRBV29-1, the J gene TRBJ2-3, with 11 positions matching TRBD1. Germline loops: CDR1 SQVTM, CDR2 ANQGSEA. The CDR3 is 15 residues long. With 7 bases clipped from V and 5 bases from J, the junction kept 11 bases outside the gene matches. The CDR3 DNA follows: TGCAGCGGAGCTCGGACAGGGGGCGATCTAGATACGCAGTATTTT. It encodes CSGARTGGDLDTQYF.

This clonotype was recorded a few times. V is TRBV29-1 and J is TRBJ2-7, with TRBD2 matching 13 bases. The V gene's germline CDR1 is SQVTM and CDR2 ANQGSEA. CDR3 length: 16 residues. V lost 5 bases to trimming and J lost 6 bases; unmatched junction nucleotides: 13. The CDR3 spells CSVLQATSGRVSEQYF. The CDR3 region has the DNA TGCAGCGTTCTTCAGGCCACTAGCGGGAGGGTGAGCGAGCAGTACTTC.

As DNA, the CDR3 is TGTGCCAGCAGCCACACAGGGGTTGTCTACGAGCAGTACTTC. Its translation is CASSHTGVVYEQYF. The rearrangement uses TRBV7-6 and TRBJ2-1; 7 nucleotides align to TRBD1. The closer fit of TRBJ2-7 to the DNA end suggests the J call may be wrong. The length of the CDR3 is 14 residues. The germline V gene encodes CDR1 SGHVS and CDR2 FNYEAQ.

The rearrangement links TRBV13 to TRBJ1-4; no clear D. The CDR3 loop spans 14 amino acids. From germline, CDR1 is PRHDT and CDR2 FYEKMQ (reference sequence). V gave up 0 bases and J gave up 7 bases, with 9 bases separating them. This chain's CDR3 is CASSLGRRLEKLFF. The CDR3 DNA reads as TGTGCCAGCAGCTTAGGGAGGCGCCTTGAAAAACTGTTTTTT.

The rearrangement joins TRBV4-1 to TRBJ1-2; no clear D. The CDR3 is 13 amino acids. CDR1 MGHRA and CDR2 YSYEKL come from the germline V gene. The V gene lost 2 bases and the J gene lost 13 bases, with 17 bases spanning the gap. The DNA for the CDR3 is TGCGCCAGCAGCCAACTTCCTGGGGAAGACTGCACCTTC. Protein sequence: CASSQLPGEDCTF.

V gene TRBV7-2 combines with J gene TRBJ2-3, with D tentatively TRBD2 (6 bases). V was shortened by 2 bases and J by 6 bases, with 12 bases between the two germline ends. The CDR3 is made up of 14 amino acids. Germline V gene sequence: CDR1 SGHTA, CDR2 FQGNSA. This CDR3 reads CASSLTGSGDTQYF. CDR3 DNA: TGTGCCAGCAGCTTAACCGGGAGTGGGGATACGCAGTATTTT.

V is TRBV3-1 and J is TRBJ2-2; D possibly corresponds to TRBD2 (5 bases). CDR3 length: 18 residues. V dropped 0 bases and J dropped 3 bases, with 17 bases sitting between them. CDR1 is LGHDT, CDR2 YNNKEL, per germline (reference sequence). CDR3: CASSQEGGAPFDTGELFF. CDR3 DNA: TGTGCCAGCAGCCAAGAAGGAGGAGCTCCTTTCGACACCGGGGAGCTGTTTTTT.

The chain has TRBV2 and TRBJ2-1; 8 nucleotides match TRBD2. This CDR3 is built from 15 residues. Germline CDR1 reads SNHLY; CDR2 reads FYNNEI. With V trimmed by 7 bases and J by 3 bases, 8 bases remained unmatched. The CDR3 is CASIRREEIYNEQFF. CDR3 bases: TGTGCCAGCATTAGGCGGGAGGAAATCTACAATGAGCAGTTCTTC.